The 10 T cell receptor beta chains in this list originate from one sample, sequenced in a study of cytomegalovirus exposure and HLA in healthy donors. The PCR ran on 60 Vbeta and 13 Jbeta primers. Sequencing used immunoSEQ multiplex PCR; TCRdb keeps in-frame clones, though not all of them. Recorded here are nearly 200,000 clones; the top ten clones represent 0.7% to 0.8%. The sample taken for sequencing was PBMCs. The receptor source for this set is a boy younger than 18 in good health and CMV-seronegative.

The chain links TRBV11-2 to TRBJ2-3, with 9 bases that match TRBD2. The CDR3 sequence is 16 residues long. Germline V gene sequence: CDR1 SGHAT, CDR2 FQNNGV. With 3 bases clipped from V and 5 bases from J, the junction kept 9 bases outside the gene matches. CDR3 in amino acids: CASSLGRGGPVDTQYF. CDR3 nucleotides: TGTGCCAGCAGCTTGGGGCGGGGGGGCCCTGTAGATACGCAGTATTTT.

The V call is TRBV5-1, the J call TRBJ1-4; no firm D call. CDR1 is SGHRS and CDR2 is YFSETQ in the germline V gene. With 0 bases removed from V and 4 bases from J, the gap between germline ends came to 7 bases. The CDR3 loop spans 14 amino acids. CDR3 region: CASSLDRFNEKLFF. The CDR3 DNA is TGCGCCAGCAGCTTGGACAGATTTAATGAAAAACTGTTTTTT.

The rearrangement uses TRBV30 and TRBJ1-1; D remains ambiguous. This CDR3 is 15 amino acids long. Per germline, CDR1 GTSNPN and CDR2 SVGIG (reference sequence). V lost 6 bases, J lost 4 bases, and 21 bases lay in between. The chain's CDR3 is CACAFWRPGGTEAFF. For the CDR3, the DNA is TGTGCCTGCGCCTTTTGGAGGCCCGGAGGCACTGAAGCTTTCTTT.

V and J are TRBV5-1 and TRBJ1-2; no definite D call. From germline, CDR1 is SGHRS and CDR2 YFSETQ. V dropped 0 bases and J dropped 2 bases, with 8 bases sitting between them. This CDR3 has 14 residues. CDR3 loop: CASSLGLPNYGYTF. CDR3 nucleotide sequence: TGCGCCAGCAGCTTGGGACTCCCGAACTATGGCTACACCTTC. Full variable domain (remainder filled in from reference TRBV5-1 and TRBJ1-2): KAGVTQTPRYLIKTRGQQVTLSCSPISGHRSVSWYQQTPGQGLQFLFEYFSETQRNKGNFPGRFSGRQFSNSRSEMNVSTLELGDSALYLCASSLGLPNYGYTFGSGTRLTVV.

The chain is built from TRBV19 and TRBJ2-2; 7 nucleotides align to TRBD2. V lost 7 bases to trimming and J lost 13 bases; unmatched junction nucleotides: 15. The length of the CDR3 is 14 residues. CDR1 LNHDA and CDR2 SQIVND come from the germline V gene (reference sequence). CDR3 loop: CASIGAAGGSGLFF. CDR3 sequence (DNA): TGTGCCAGTATTGGAGCGGCCGGGGGGAGCGGGCTGTTTTTT.

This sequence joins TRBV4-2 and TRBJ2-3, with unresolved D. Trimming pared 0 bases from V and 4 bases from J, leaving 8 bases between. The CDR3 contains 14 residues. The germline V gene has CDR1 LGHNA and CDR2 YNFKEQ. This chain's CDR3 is CASSQDGHPDTQYF. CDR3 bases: TGTGCCAGCAGCCAAGATGGCCACCCAGATACGCAGTATTTT.

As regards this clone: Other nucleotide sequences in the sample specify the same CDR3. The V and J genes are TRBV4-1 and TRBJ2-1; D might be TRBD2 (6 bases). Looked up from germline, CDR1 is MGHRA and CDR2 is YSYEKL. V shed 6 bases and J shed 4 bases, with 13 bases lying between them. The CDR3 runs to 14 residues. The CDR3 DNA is TGCGCCAGCAGGGCCGGGGGTCCGTACAATGAGCAGTTCTTC. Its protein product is CASRAGGPYNEQFF.

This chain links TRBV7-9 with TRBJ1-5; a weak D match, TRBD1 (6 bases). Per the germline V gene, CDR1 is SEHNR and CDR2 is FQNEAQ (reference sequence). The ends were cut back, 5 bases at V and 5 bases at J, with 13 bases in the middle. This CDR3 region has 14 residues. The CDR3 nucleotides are TGTGCCAGCAGCGCAGGGGCAAATTATCAGCCCCAGCATTTT. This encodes CASSAGANYQPQHF.

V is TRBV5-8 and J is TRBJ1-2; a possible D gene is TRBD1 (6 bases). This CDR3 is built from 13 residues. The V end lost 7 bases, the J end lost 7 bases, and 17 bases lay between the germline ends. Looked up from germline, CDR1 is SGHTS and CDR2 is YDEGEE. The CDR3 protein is CASGKGHSSGYTF. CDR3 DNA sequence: TGTGCCAGCGGAAAGGGACACTCTTCTGGCTACACCTTC.

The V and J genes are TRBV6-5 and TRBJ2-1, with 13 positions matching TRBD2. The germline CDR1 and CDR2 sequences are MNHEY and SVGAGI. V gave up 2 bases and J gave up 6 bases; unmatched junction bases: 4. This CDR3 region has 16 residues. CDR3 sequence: CASSYKTSGGLNEQFF. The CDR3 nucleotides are TGTGCCAGCAGTTACAAGACTAGCGGGGGGCTCAATGAGCAGTTCTTC.